This T cell receptor (beta chain) was observed in a study of shared clonotypes between healthy human individuals. CD45RO-negative cells were positively selected for CCR7, leaving out terminally differentiated effector memory CD45RA+ cells. How the authors handled the data: Because ImmunoSEQ provided only junction sequences with no quality scores, the filtering differed. Using immunoSEQ multiplex PCR, the repertoire was profiled, and TCRdb retains in-frame clones only, with some absent. D and trimming come from the DNA, and the V and J calls and clone size come from that table. The sample has roughly 2 million clones; 85% to 95% are singletons. Trimming cost V 5 bases and J 6 bases; bases outside gene matches: 7. CDR3 length: 14 amino acids. Germline CDR1 and CDR2: PRHDT and FYEKMQ (reference sequence).

The clonotype was recovered from a man younger than 35 in good health. The rearrangement joins TRBV13 to TRBJ2-3; TRBD1 matches 8 bases. Sequencing was carried out using naive CD8+ T cells sorted from blood. The CDR3 bases are TGTGCCAGCAGCCGGGACAGGTCGCCTGATACGCAGTATTTT. Amino acids: CASSRDRSPDTQYF.